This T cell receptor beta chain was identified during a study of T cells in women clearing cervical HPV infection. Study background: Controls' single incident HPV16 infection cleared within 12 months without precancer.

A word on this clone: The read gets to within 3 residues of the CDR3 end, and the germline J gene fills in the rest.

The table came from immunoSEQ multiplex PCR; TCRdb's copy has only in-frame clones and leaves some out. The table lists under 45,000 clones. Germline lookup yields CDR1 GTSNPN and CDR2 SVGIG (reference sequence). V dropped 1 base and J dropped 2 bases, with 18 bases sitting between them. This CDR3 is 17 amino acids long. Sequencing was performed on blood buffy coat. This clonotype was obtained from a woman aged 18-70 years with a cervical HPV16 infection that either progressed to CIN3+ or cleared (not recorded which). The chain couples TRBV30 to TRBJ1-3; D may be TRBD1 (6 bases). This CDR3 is CAWSASKTGSTGNTIYF. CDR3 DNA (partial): TGTGCCTGGAGTGCTTCAAAAACAGGGTCTACTGGAAACACC.